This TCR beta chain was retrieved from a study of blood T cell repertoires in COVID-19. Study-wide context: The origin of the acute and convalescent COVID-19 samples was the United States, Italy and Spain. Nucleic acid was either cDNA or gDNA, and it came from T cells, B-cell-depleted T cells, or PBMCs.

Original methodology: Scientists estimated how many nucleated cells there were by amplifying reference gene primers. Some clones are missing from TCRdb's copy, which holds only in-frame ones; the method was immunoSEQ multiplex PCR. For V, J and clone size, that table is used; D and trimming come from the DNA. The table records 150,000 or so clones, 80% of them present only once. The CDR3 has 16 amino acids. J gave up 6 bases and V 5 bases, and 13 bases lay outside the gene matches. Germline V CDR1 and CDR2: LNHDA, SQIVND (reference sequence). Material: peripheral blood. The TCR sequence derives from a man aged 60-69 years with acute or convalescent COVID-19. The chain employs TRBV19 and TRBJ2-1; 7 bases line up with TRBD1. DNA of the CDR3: TGTGCCAGTAGTCCCTATGACAGGGATCATCCCAATGAGCAGTTCTTC. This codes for CASSPYDRDHPNEQFF.